The 23 T cell receptor beta chains in this list originate from one sample, sequenced in a study of CD8 T cells in ankylosing spondylitis. From the 5' RACE reads, TCRdb called clonotypes with MiXCR, one entry per CDR3 protein. The sample holds roughly 240,000 distinct CDR3 sequences; 30% to 40% are singletons and the top ten take around 4%. Sample: blood, either unsorted or a sorted T cell fraction (not recorded which). Source of these receptors: a male donor with ankylosing spondylitis or in good health (not recorded which).

The chain employs TRBV20-1 and TRBJ1-1; D remains ambiguous. This CDR3 region has 13 residues. In germline, CDR1 is DFQATT, CDR2 SNEGSKA (reference sequence). V gave up 7 bases and J gave up 4 bases, with 16 bases separating them. CDR3 in DNA: TGCAGTGACGTTCCGTCCACCACCACTGAAGCTTTCTTT. Encoded protein: CSDVPSTTTEAFF.

J is TRBJ2-5 and V is TRBV2; D may correspond to TRBD1 or TRBD2 (6 bases each). V was shortened by 7 bases and J by 3 bases, with 9 bases between the two germline ends. Germline V CDR1 and CDR2: SNHLY, FYNNEI. The CDR3 runs to 12 residues. The CDR3 here is CASIGGKETQYF. CDR3 DNA: TGTGCCAGCATAGGGGGGAAAGAGACCCAGTACTTC. The full variable domain, its missing parts supplied by reference TRBV2 and TRBJ2-5, is EPEVTQTPSHQVTQMGQEVILRCVPISNHLYFYWYRQILGQKVEFLVSFYNNEISEKSEIFDDQFSVERPDGSNFTLKIRSTKLEDSAMYFCASIGGKETQYFGPGTRLLVL.

This clonotype was seen more than once but under ten times. The rearrangement joins TRBV5-6 to TRBJ2-1, with D unresolved. The CDR3 loop spans 15 amino acids. Trimming removed 1 base from V and 0 bases from J, with 8 bases in between. Germline loops: CDR1 SGHDT, CDR2 YYEEEE. The CDR3 reads CASSLKMLSYNEQFF. In DNA, the CDR3 is TGTGCCAGCAGCTTGAAAATGCTCTCCTACAATGAGCAGTTCTTC. The variable domain in full, completed from reference TRBV5-6 and TRBJ2-1, reads DAGVTQSPTHLIKTRGQQVTLRCSPKSGHDTVSWYQQALGQGPQFIFQYYEEEERQRGNFPDRFSGHQFPNYSSELNVNALLLGDSALYLCASSLKMLSYNEQFFGPGTRLTVL.

This clonotype came up a few times. The V gene is TRBV6-5, the J gene TRBJ2-1, with D perhaps TRBD1 (6 bases). Germline V gene data show CDR1 as MNHEY and CDR2 as SVGAGI. This CDR3 comprises 14 residues. Trimming cost V 2 bases and J 7 bases, with 12 bases left between them. The CDR3 DNA sequence: TGTGCCAGCAGTTACGGCTGGGGGCAGAATGAGCAGTTCTTC. It encodes CASSYGWGQNEQFF.

The chain carries TRBV12-3 or TRBV12-4 and TRBJ2-7, with 10 bases fitting TRBD1. The V gene end was trimmed by 5 bases and the J gene end by 7 bases; junction bases not matched to a gene: 8. There are 14 residues in the CDR3. CDR3 nucleotides: TGTGCCAGCAGTGGAATGACAGGGGGCAGGGAGCAGTACTTC. Protein: CASSGMTGGREQYF.

This clonotype was counted between two and nine times. Written as DNA, the CDR3 is TGTGCCAGCAGTTCTTTGGACAGGGGGAGTGATGGGGCTTTCTTT. It yields the protein CASSSLDRGSDGAFF. This rearrangement joins TRBV27 to TRBJ1-1, with TRBD1 identical over 10 bases. Germline trimming cut 4 bases from V and 11 bases from J; bases unmatched to any gene: 13. The CDR3 sequence is 15 residues long. The germline CDR1 and CDR2 sequences are MNHEY and SMNVEV (reference sequence).

This chain links TRBV3-1 with TRBJ1-6; D unclear. CDR1 and CDR2 (germline): LGHDT, YNNKEL (reference sequence). Trimming stripped 2 bases from V and 6 bases from J, with 8 bases between. The CDR3 runs to 14 residues. The CDR3 loop is CASSQRLSNSPLHF. The CDR3 nucleotides are TGTGCCAGCAGCCAACGACTGAGTAATTCACCCCTCCACTTT.

CDR3 sequence: CASSPRTGTGYNEQFF. The CDR3 DNA reads as TGTGCCAGCAGTCCCAGGACAGGGACGGGTTACAATGAGCAGTTCTTC. This chain connects TRBV12-3 or TRBV12-4 to TRBJ2-1; 8 bases align to TRBD1. Losses at the gene ends were 5 bases for V and 4 bases for J; bases not matched to a gene: 10. The CDR3 loop spans 16 amino acids.

V and J are TRBV6-1 and TRBJ2-3; TRBD2 might be the D (7 bases). The CDR3 is 15 amino acids. Between the trimmed V and J ends, which lost 7 bases and 5 bases, there was a span of 19 bases. The germline V gene encodes CDR1 MNHNS and CDR2 SASEGT. Here the CDR3 reads CASTYVGGQEDTQYF. In DNA form, the CDR3 reads TGTGCCAGCACCTATGTGGGGGGGCAGGAAGATACGCAGTATTTT.

This clonotype has a handful of counts. V usage is TRBV29-1 and J usage is TRBJ2-3, with D possibly TRBD1 on 6 matching bases. CDR1 is SQVTM and CDR2 is ANQGSEA in the germline V gene. V was trimmed by 7 bases and J by 6 bases, leaving 14 bases between them. The CDR3 loop spans 12 amino acids. CDR3 nucleotides: TGCAGCGAAAGACAGGTTATGGATACGCAGTATTTT. It is translated as CSERQVMDTQYF.

V usage is TRBV11-2 and J usage is TRBJ2-4; weak D call: TRBD1 (6 bases). V dropped 4 bases and J dropped 4 bases, with 11 bases sitting between them. This CDR3 is built from 14 residues. The germline CDR1 and CDR2 sequences are SGHAT and FQNNGV. The CDR3 DNA follows: TGTGCCAGCAGCTCCCCGGGACAAAAAAACATTCAGTACTTC. Protein sequence: CASSSPGQKNIQYF.

The V gene is TRBV5-1, the J gene TRBJ2-3, with 13 nucleotides matching TRBD2. The CDR3 is 15 residues long. Germline V lookup: CDR1 SGHRS, CDR2 YFSETQ. With 7 bases clipped from V and 4 bases from J, the junction kept 6 bases outside the gene matches. Here the CDR3 reads CASRWTSGGADTQYF. The DNA for the CDR3 is TGCGCCAGCCGATGGACTAGCGGGGGAGCAGATACGCAGTATTTT.

The chain is built from TRBV9 and TRBJ2-5; 9 nucleotides match TRBD2. The CDR3 loop spans 13 amino acids. The germline CDR1 and CDR2 sequences are SGDLS and YYNGEE. The trim removed 7 bases at V and 4 bases at J, leaving 5 bases unmatched. This CDR3 reads CASSAGGRETQYF. The DNA of the CDR3 is TGTGCCAGCTCCGCGGGGGGGCGAGAGACCCAGTACTTC.

The chain has TRBV12-3 or TRBV12-4 and TRBJ1-5, with D unclear. CDR3 length: 14 amino acids. The germline V and J ends were trimmed by 7 bases and 0 bases, with 10 bases remaining between them. The CDR3 DNA reads TGTGCCAGCACGGGATCGTATAGCAATCAGCCCCAGCATTTT. It yields the protein CASTGSYSNQPQHF.

This sequence joins TRBV5-1 and TRBJ2-3; 7 bases are shared with TRBD1. V lost 4 bases, J lost 2 bases, and 10 bases stayed unmatched. From germline, CDR1 is SGHRS and CDR2 YFSETQ. This CDR3 comprises 16 residues. The CDR3 nucleotides read TGCGCCAGCAGCCCGGGGACAGCTAAAAACACAGATACGCAGTATTTT. Translated: CASSPGTAKNTDTQYF.

This clonotype was counted a few times. V gene TRBV7-2 combines with J gene TRBJ2-5; the match to TRBD1 covers 10 bases. V lost 5 bases to trimming and J lost 2 bases; unmatched junction nucleotides: 2. CDR1 SGHTA and CDR2 FQGNSA come from the germline V gene. The CDR3 has 14 residues. The CDR3 region has the DNA TGTGCCAGCAGCACGGACAGGGGGCAAGAGACCCAGTACTTC. Translating gives CASSTDRGQETQYF.

The chain employs TRBV20-1 and TRBJ2-7; the match to TRBD1 covers 10 bases. The CDR3 has 15 amino acids. J lost 3 bases, V lost 4 bases, and 9 bases had no gene match. CDR1 and CDR2 from the germline V gene are DFQATT and SNEGSKA (reference sequence). CDR3 region: CSATLQGQGFYEQYF. The CDR3 DNA is TGCAGTGCTACACTACAGGGACAGGGGTTCTACGAGCAGTACTTC.

The gene calls are TRBV7-9 and TRBJ2-1, with D unresolved. Trimming pared 3 bases from V and 2 bases from J, leaving 11 bases between. CDR3 length: 15 residues. The germline V gene has CDR1 SEHNR and CDR2 FQNEAQ (reference sequence). The CDR3 coding sequence is TGTGCCAGCAGCTTTGGATCCGTCGCCTACAATGAGCAGTTCTTC. Encoded protein: CASSFGSVAYNEQFF.

The rearrangement joins TRBV20-1 to TRBJ1-3; D is ambiguous. V lost 5 bases, J lost 0 bases, and 8 bases lay in between. There are 13 residues in the CDR3. The germline V gene has CDR1 DFQATT and CDR2 SNEGSKA (reference sequence). The CDR3 nucleotides are TGCAGTGCTGGACGGAGCTCTGGAAACACCATATATTTT. It translates to CSAGRSSGNTIYF.

The CDR3 loop reads CASSLARRSDEQYF. In DNA form, the CDR3 reads TGTGCCAGCAGTTTAGCGCGGCGCTCAGACGAGCAGTACTTC. The rearrangement uses TRBV12-3 or TRBV12-4 and TRBJ2-7; no clear D gene. CDR3 length: 14 amino acids. V was pared by 0 bases and J by 5 bases, with 11 bases between.

The J gene is TRBJ2-7, the V gene TRBV7-8; possibly TRBD1 or TRBD2 for D (6 bases each). The CDR3 has 16 residues. The germline V gene encodes CDR1 SGHVS and CDR2 FQNEAQ. V lost 0 bases to trimming and J lost 0 bases, with 12 bases between them. CDR3 residues: CASSLAGGTSSYEQYF. The CDR3 nucleotides are TGTGCCAGCAGCTTAGCGGGGGGCACCAGCTCCTACGAGCAGTACTTC.

The CDR3: CASSLAVHSESFF. CDR3 coding DNA: TGCGCCAGCAGCTTGGCAGTCCATTCCGAGTCATTCTTC. V gene TRBV5-1 combines with J gene TRBJ2-1; no definite D call. There are 13 residues in the CDR3. The V end was cut by 0 bases, the J end by 16 bases, with 17 bases between. Looked up from germline, CDR1 is SGHRS and CDR2 is YFSETQ.

This clonotype was detected many times. This chain links TRBV20-1 with TRBJ2-3; TRBD2 is a possible D gene (6 bases). Trimming shortened V by 6 bases and J by 2 bases, and 15 bases separated the two germline ends. The CDR3 is 14 amino acids. Germline values: CDR1 DFQATT, CDR2 SNEGSKA (reference sequence). The CDR3: CSANPGLPTDTQYF. As DNA, the CDR3 is TGCAGTGCCAATCCGGGACTTCCCACAGATACGCAGTATTTT.